This T cell receptor beta chain was documented in a study of cytomegalovirus exposure and HLA in healthy donors. Overall study results and limits: Trimming of TCR beta V- and J-genes showed a link, identified in a later analysis, to a missense DCLRE1C variant. In vitro, a few CMV-associated chains proved specific for CMV antigens. High sensitivity and specificity were reportedly achieved when the classifier diagnosed cytomegalovirus status.

This clone was detected once. Its antigen is undetermined. Losses at the gene ends were 0 bases for V and 3 bases for J; bases not matched to a gene: 4. The CDR3 sequence is 15 residues long. CDR1 and CDR2 (germline): SGHNT, YYREEE (reference sequence). Researchers ran the PCR with 60 Vbeta and 13 Jbeta primers. Here immunoSEQ multiplex PCR was the method, and the copy in TCRdb shows in-frame clones only, minus some. The sample comprises approximately 200,000 clones, 65% to 90% of which are singletons, and approximately 2.4% rests with the top ten. This cohort consisted of healthy bone marrow donors. The rearrangement uses TRBV5-4 and TRBJ2-7; 9 positions match TRBD2. The receptor comes from a woman aged 45-59 years in good health and CMV-seronegative. The sample comprised PBMCs. CDR3 region: CASSLVAGVNYEQYF. CDR3 nucleotide sequence: TGTGCCAGCAGCTTGGTAGCGGGGGTAAACTACGAGCAGTACTTC.